This TCR beta chain comes out of a study of CD8 T cells in ankylosing spondylitis. Study-wide points: The disease-linked clones had a CD8+ phenotype and low blood frequencies. In ankylosing spondylitis patients, matched synovial fluid reportedly showed significant enrichment of disease-linked clones. Typical of ankylosing spondylitis blood, it appeared, was a TCR beta motif of eight highly homologous variants.

Trimming pared 7 bases from V and 9 bases from J, leaving 19 bases between. This CDR3 is built from 14 residues. Germline lookup yields CDR1 MNHEY and CDR2 SVGEGT. Notes on this clonotype: Its antigen is not known.

Using quantitative 5'-RACE with molecular barcodes, the authors made TCR beta libraries. A single record per CDR3 protein comes from TCRdb applying MiXCR to the 5' RACE reads. The sample holds fewer than 500,000 distinct CDR3 sequences, about 20% seen once. The source is a male donor with ankylosing spondylitis. The chain combines TRBV6-2 or TRBV6-3 with TRBJ2-1; a possible D gene is TRBD2 (6 bases). The specimen was blood, either unsorted or a sorted T cell fraction (not recorded which). The CDR3 DNA follows: TGTGCCAGCATGCCGCGGGACCCCCGGAGTGAGCAGTTCTTC. Its translation is CASMPRDPRSEQFF.